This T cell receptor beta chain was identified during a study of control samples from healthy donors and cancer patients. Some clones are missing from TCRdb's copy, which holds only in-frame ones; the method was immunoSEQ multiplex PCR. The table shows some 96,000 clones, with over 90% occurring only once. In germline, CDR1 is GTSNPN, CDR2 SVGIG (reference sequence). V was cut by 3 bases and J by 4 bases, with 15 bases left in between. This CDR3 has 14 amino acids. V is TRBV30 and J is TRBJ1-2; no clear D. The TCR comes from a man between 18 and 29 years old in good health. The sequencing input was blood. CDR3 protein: CAWSTPGLFYGYTF. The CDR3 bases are TGTGCCTGGAGCACCCCGGGTTTGTTCTATGGCTACACCTTC.